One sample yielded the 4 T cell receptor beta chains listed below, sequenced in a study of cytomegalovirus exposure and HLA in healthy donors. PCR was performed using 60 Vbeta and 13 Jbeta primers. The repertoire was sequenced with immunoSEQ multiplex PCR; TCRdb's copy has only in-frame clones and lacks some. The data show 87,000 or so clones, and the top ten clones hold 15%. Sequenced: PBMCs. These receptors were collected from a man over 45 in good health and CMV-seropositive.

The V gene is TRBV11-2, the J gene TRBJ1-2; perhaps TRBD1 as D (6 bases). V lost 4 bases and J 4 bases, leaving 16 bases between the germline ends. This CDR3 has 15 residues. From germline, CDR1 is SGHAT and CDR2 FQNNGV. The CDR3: CASSSYIDRSYGYTF. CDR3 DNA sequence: TGTGCCAGCAGCTCATATATCGACAGGTCCTATGGCTACACCTTC.

The chain's CDR3 is CASSLGQDYEQYV. In DNA form, the CDR3 reads TGTGCCAGCAGTCTCGGACAGGACTACGAGCAGTACGTC. The chain combines TRBV6-1 with TRBJ2-7; 7 nucleotides align to TRBD1. V lost 5 bases and J lost 3; bases outside the gene matches: 4. Germline V lookup: CDR1 MNHNS, CDR2 SASEGT. CDR3 length: 13 residues.

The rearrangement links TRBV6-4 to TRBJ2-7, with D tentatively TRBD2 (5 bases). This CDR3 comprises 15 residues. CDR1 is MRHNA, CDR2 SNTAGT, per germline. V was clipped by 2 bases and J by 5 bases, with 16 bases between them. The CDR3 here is CASSDDPQPEDEQYV. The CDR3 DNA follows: TGTGCCAGCAGTGACGACCCACAGCCGGAGGACGAGCAGTACGTC.

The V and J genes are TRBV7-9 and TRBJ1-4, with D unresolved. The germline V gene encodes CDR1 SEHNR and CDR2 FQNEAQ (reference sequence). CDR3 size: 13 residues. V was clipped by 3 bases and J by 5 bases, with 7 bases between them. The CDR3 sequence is CASSFRWNEKLFF. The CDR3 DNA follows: TGTGCCAGCAGCTTCAGGTGGAATGAAAAACTGTTTTTT.